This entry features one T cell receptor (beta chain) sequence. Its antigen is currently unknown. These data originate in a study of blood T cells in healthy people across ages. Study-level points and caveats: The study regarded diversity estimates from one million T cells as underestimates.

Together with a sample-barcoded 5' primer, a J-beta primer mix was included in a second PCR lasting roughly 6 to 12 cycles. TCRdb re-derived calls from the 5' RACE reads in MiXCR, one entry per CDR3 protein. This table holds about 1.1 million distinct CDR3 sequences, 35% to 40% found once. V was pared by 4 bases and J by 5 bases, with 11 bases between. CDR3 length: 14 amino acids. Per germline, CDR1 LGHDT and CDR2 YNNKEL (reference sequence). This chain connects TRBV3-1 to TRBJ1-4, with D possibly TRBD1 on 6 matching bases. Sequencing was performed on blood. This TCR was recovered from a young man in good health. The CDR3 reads CASSPGTPNEKLFF. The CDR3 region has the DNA TGTGCCAGCAGCCCCGGGACACCGAATGAAAAACTGTTTTTT.